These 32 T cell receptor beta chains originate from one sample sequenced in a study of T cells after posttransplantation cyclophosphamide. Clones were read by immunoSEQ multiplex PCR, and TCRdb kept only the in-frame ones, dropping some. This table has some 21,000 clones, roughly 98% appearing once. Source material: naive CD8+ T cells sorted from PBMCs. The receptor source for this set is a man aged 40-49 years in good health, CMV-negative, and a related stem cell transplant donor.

CDR3 bases: TGTGCCAGCAGCGTCTCCAGCGGGATGTTGTACAATGAGCAGTTCTTC. The encoded protein is CASSVSSGMLYNEQFF. The chain carries TRBV9 and TRBJ2-1; TRBD2 matches 7 bases. In germline, CDR1 is SGDLS, CDR2 YYNGEE. V shed 2 bases and J 4 bases; nucleotides not matched to a gene: 9. The CDR3 covers 16 residues.

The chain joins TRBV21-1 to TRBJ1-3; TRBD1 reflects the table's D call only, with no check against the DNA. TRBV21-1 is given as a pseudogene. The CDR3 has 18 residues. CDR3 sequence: CASSKGQSGAESGNTIYF. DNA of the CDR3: TGTGCCAGCAGCAAAGGGCAAAGTGGGGCAGAGTCTGGAAACACCATATATTTT.

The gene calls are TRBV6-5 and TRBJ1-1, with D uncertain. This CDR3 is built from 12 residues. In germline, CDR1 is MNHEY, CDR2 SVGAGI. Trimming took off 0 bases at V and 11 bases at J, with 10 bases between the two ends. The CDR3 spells CASSYSGGRAFF. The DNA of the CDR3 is TGTGCCAGCAGTTACTCCGGAGGGCGGGCTTTCTTT.

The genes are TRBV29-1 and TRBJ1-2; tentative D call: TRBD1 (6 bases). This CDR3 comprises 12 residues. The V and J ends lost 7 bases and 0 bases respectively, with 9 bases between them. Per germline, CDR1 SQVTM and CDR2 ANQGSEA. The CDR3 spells CSDRETNYGYTF. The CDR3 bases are TGCAGCGACAGGGAGACTAACTATGGCTACACCTTC.

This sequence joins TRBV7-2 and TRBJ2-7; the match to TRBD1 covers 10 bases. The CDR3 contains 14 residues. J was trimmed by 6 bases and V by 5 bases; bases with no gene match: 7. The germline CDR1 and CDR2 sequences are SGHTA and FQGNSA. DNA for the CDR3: TGTGCCAGCAGCCCCTGGGACAGGGGTGGCGAGCAGTACTTC. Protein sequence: CASSPWDRGGEQYF.

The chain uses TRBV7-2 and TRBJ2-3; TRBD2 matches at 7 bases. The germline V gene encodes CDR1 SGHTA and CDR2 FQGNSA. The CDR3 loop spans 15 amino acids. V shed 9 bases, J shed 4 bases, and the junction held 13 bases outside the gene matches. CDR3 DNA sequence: TGTGCCAGTAAATCAAGCGGGACGGGGGCAGATACGCAGTATTTT. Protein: CASKSSGTGADTQYF.

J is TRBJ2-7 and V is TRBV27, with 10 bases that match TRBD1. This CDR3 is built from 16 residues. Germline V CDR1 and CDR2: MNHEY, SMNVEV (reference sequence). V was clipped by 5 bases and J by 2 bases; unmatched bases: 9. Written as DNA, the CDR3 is TGTGCCAGCAGTCCACAATCCGGGACAGGGGCCTACGAGCAGTACTTC. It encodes CASSPQSGTGAYEQYF.

As DNA, the CDR3 is TGTGCCAGCACCCCGGGACTTCTCAATGAGCAGTTCTTC. Its protein is CASTPGLLNEQFF. This chain joins TRBV9 and TRBJ2-1; tentatively, D is TRBD2 (6 bases). V lost 6 bases and J lost 6, with 13 bases in between. CDR1 and CDR2 (germline): SGDLS, YYNGEE. CDR3 length equals 13 residues.

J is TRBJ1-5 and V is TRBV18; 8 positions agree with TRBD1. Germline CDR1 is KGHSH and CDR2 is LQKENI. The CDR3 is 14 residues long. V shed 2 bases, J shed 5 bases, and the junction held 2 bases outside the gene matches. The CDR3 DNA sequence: TGTGCCAGCTCACCAGGGACAGGTGATCAGCCCCAGCATTTT. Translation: CASSPGTGDQPQHF.

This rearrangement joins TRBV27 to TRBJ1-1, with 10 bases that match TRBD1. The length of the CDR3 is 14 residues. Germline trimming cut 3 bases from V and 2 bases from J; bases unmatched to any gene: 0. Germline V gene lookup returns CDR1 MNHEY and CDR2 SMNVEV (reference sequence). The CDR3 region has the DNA TGTGCCAGCAGTTTGACAGGGGGCAACACTGAAGCTTTCTTT. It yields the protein CASSLTGGNTEAFF.

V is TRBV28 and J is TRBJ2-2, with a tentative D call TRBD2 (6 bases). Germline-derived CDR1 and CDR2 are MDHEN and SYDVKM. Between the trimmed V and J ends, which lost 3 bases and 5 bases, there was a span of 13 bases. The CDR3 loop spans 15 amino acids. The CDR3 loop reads CASSFPGSITGELFF. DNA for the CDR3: TGTGCCAGCAGTTTCCCCGGGAGTATTACCGGGGAGCTGTTTTTT.

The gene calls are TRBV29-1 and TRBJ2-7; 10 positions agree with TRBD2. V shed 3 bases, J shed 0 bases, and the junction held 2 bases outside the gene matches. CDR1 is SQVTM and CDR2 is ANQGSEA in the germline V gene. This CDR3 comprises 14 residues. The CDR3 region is CSVDIAGGSYEQYF. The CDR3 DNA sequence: TGCAGCGTTGATATAGCGGGAGGCTCCTACGAGCAGTACTTC.

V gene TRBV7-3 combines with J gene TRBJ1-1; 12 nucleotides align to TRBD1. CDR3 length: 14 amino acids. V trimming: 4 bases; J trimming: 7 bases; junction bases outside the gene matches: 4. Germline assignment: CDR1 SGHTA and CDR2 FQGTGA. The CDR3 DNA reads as TGTGCCAGCAGCTCCGGGACAGGGGGCGGTGAAGCTTTCTTT. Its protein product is CASSSGTGGGEAFF. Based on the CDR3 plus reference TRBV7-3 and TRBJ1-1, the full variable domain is GAGVSQTPSNKVTEKGKYVELRCDPISGHTALYWYRQSLGQGPEFLIYFQGTGAADDSGLPNDRFFAVRPEGSVSTLKIQRTERGDSAVYLCASSSGTGGGEAFFGQGTRLTVV.

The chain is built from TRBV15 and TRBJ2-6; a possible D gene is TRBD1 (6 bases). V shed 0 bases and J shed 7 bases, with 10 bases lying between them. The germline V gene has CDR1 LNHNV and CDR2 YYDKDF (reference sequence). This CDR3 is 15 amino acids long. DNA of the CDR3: TGTGCCACCAGCAGAGACCTAGGGACAGCCAACGTCCTGACTTTC. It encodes CATSRDLGTANVLTF.

CDR3 in amino acids: CASSSPQIVAGLYQETQYF. The CDR3 nucleotides are TGTGCCAGCAGTTCCCCCCAAATAGTGGCAGGCTTGTATCAAGAGACCCAGTACTTC. The rearrangement links TRBV28 to TRBJ2-5, with D hard to call. Germline V gene sequence: CDR1 MDHEN, CDR2 SYDVKM. Deletions cut 4 bases from V and 2 bases from J, with 26 bases between. The CDR3 loop spans 19 amino acids.

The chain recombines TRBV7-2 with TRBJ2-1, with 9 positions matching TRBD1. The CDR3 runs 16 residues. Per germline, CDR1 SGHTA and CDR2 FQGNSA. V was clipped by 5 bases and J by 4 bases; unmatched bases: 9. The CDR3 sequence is CASSNGQGPLYNEQFF. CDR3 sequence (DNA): TGTGCCAGCAGCAACGGACAGGGGCCCTTATACAATGAGCAGTTCTTC.

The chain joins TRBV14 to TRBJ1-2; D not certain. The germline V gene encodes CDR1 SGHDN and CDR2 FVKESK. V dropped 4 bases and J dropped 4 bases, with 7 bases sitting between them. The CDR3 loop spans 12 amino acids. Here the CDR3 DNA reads TGTGCCAGCAGCCCGGGGATCTATGGCTACACCTTC. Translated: CASSPGIYGYTF.

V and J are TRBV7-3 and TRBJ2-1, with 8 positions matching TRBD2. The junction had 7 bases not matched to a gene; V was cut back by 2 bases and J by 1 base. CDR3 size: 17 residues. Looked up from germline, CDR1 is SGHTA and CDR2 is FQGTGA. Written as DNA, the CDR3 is TGTGCCAGCAGCTTAGAATTAGCGGGACTTTCCTACAATGAGCAGTTCTTC. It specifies CASSLELAGLSYNEQFF.

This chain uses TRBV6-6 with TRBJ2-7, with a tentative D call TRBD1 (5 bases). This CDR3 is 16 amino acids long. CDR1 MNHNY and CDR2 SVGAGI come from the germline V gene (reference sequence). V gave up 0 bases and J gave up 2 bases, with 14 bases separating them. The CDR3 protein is CASSYSDSRYTYEQYF. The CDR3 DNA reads TGTGCCAGCAGTTACTCCGACAGCCGCTATACCTACGAGCAGTACTTC.

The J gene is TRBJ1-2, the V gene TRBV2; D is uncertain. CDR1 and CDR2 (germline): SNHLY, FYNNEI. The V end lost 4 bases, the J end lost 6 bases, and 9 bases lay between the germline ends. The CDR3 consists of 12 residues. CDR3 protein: CASSVDTDGYTF. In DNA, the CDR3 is TGTGCCAGCAGTGTAGACACCGATGGCTACACCTTC. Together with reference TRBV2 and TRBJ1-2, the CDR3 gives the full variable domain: EPEVTQTPSHQVTQMGQEVILRCVPISNHLYFYWYRQILGQKVEFLVSFYNNEISEKSEIFDDQFSVERPDGSNFTLKIRSTKLEDSAMYFCASSVDTDGYTFGSGTRLTVV.

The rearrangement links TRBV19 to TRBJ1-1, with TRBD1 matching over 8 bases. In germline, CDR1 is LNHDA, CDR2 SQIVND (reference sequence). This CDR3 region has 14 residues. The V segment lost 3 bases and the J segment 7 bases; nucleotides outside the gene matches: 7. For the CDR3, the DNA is TGTGCCAGTAGTATTGGTACAGGGGGAGTTGAAGCTTTCTTT. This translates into CASSIGTGGVEAFF.

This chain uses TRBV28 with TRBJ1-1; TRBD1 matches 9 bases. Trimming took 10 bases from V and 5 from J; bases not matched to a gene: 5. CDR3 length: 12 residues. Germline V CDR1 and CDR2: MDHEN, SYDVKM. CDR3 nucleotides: TGTGCCATCCGGGACAGGGTGACTGAAGCTTTCTTT. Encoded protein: CAIRDRVTEAFF.

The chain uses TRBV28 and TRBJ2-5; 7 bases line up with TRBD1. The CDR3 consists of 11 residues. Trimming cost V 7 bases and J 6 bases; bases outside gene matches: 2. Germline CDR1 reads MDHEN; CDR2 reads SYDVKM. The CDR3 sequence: CASIQGKTQYF. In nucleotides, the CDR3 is TGTGCCAGCATACAGGGGAAGACCCAGTACTTC.

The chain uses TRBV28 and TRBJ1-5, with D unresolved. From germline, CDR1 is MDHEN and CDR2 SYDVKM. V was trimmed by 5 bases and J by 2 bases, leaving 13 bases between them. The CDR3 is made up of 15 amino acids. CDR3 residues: CASSMDSDGNQPQHF. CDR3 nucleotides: TGTGCCAGCAGTATGGACTCGGACGGCAATCAGCCCCAGCATTTT.

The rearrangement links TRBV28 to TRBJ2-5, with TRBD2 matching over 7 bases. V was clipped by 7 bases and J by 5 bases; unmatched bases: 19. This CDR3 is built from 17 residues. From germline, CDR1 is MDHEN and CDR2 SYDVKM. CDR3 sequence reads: CASNAEFGAGEGETQYF. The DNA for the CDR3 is TGTGCCAGCAATGCCGAATTCGGGGCGGGAGAGGGGGAGACCCAGTACTTC.

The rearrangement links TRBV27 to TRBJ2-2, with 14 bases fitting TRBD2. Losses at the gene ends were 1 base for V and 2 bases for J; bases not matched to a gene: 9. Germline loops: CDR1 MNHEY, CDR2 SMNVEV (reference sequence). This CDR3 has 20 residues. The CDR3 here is CASSLYPRLAGGLNTGELFF. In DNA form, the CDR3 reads TGTGCCAGCAGTTTATACCCACGACTAGCGGGAGGGTTAAACACCGGGGAGCTGTTTTTT.

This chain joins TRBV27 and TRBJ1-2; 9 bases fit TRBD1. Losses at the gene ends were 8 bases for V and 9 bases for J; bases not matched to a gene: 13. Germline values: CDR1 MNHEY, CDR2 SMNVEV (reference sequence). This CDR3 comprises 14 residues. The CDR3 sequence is CASGPAGTGRSYTF. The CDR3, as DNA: TGTGCCAGCGGCCCCGCCGGGACAGGGAGGAGCTACACCTTC.

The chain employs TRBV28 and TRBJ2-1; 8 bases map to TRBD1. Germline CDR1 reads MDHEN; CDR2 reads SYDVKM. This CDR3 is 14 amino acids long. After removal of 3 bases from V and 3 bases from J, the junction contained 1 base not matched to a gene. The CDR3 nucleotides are TGTGCCAGCAGTTTGACAGGGGTCTACAATGAGCAGTTCTTC. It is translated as CASSLTGVYNEQFF.

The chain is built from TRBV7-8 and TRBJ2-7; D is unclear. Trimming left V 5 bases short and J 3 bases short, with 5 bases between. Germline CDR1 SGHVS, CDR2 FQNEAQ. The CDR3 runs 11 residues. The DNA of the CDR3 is TGTGCCAGCAGCGACAACTACGAGCAGTACTTC. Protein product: CASSDNYEQYF.

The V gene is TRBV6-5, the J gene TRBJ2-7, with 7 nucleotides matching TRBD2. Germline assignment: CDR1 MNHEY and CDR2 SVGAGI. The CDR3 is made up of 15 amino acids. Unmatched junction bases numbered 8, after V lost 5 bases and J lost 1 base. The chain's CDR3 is CASSLRGGRSYEQYF. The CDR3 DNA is TGTGCCAGCAGTCTTCGGGGAGGGCGATCCTACGAGCAGTACTTC.

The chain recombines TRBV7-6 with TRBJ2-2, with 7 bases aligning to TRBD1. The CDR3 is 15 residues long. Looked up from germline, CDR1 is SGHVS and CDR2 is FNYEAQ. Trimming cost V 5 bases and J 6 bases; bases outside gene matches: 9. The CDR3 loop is CASSTPGTESGELFF. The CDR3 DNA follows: TGTGCCAGCAGCACCCCCGGGACAGAGTCCGGGGAGCTGTTTTTT.

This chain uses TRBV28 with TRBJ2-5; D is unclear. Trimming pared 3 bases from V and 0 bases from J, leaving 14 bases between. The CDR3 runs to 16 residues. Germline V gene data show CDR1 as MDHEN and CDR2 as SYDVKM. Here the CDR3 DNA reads TGTGCCAGCAGTTTTGCCCGGCCCGGGTACCAAGAGACCCAGTACTTC. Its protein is CASSFARPGYQETQYF. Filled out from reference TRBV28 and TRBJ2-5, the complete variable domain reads DVKVTQSSRYLVKRTGEKVFLECVQDMDHENMFWYRQDPGLGLRLIYFSYDVKMKEKGDIPEGYSVSREKKERFSLILESASTNQTSMYLCASSFARPGYQETQYFGPGTRLLVL.